This T cell receptor beta chain was captured in a study of blood T cell repertoires in COVID-19. Turning to the study itself: In each case, the material was cDNA or gDNA derived from T cells, B-cell-depleted T cells, or PBMCs.

Germline CDR1 is MDHEN and CDR2 is SYDVKM. The CDR3 has 13 residues. Trimming took 5 bases from V and 1 from J, leaving 9 bases between them. Original analysis: Reference gene primer amplification yielded estimated nucleated cell counts. Assay: immunoSEQ multiplex PCR; the TCRdb copy retains only in-frame clones and omits some. V, J and clone size reflect that table, while D and trimming were determined from the DNA. The sample carries over 400,000 clones, 80% to 90% recorded once. This TCR derives from a woman in her twenties or thirties with active or convalescent COVID-19. Sequences were obtained from peripheral blood. The chain employs TRBV28 and TRBJ2-7; no firm D call. CDR3 in DNA: TGTGCCAGCAGTCGGAGCGATTCCTACGAGCAGTACTTC. Translation gives CASSRSDSYEQYF.